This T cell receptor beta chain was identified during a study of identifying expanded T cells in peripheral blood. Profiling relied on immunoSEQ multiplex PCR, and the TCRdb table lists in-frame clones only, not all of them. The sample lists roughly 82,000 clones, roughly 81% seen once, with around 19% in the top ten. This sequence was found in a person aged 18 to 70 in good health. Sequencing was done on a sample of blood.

The CDR3 nucleotides read TGTGCCAGTAGTGCTTTGAGCGGTAGCAATGAGCAGTTCTTC. It encodes CASSALSGSNEQFF. The V and J genes are TRBV19 and TRBJ2-1; the D gene is possibly TRBD2 (5 bases). With 5 bases removed from V and 6 bases from J, the gap between germline ends came to 14 bases. Per the germline V gene, CDR1 is LNHDA and CDR2 is SQIVND (reference sequence). This CDR3 region has 14 residues.